The 16 T cell receptor beta chains listed next were all sequenced from one sample in a study of Graves' ophthalmopathy and Graves' hyperthyroidism. Amplification targeted the TCR beta CDR3 regions, with RNA transcripts as the source material. The first round was an RT-PCR with HTBI primers, and the second round was a multiplex PCR. MiXCR, run by TCRdb on the multiplex PCR reads, gives a single entry per CDR3 protein. The data show about 370,000 distinct CDR3 sequences, approximately 20% seen once. The sample taken for sequencing was peripheral blood. These receptors were collected from a woman aged 18-29 years with Graves' ophthalmopathy.

Many counts were recorded for this clonotype. J is TRBJ2-7 and V is TRBV6-1; TRBD1 agrees at 7 bases. This CDR3 is built from 18 residues. Germline V CDR1 and CDR2: MNHNS, SASEGT. Trimming removed 1 base from V and 7 bases from J; junction bases left unmatched: 19. This chain's CDR3 is CASSEGQGFGPLSREQYF. In DNA form, the CDR3 reads TGTGCCAGCAGTGAAGGACAGGGATTTGGACCCCTTTCGAGGGAGCAGTACTTC.

The chain is built from TRBV10-1 and TRBJ2-5; 7 bases map to TRBD1. Losses at the gene ends were 6 bases for V and 5 bases for J; bases not matched to a gene: 24. Germline V gene lookup returns CDR1 WNHNN and CDR2 SYGVQD (reference sequence). This CDR3 region has 19 residues. The CDR3 nucleotides read TGCGCCAGCAGCGAAGGTCCTCTTGGGAGAGGGGGCTTGGGGGAGACCCAGTACTTC. This codes for CASSEGPLGRGGLGETQYF.

In this sample, this clonotype turned up many times. This chain joins TRBV30 and TRBJ1-1, with 11 bases fitting TRBD1. Germline loops: CDR1 GTSNPN, CDR2 SVGIG (reference sequence). The CDR3 consists of 14 residues. The J segment lost 3 bases and the V segment lost 2 bases, leaving 2 bases of the junction unmatched. The CDR3 spells CAWSKGQGDTEAFF. Written as DNA, the CDR3 is TGTGCCTGGAGTAAGGGACAGGGGGACACTGAAGCTTTCTTT.

This clonotype came up many times. The V gene is TRBV30, the J gene TRBJ2-7; D unclear. Germline values: CDR1 GTSNPN, CDR2 SVGIG (reference sequence). The CDR3 has 14 residues. The germline V and J ends were trimmed by 1 base and 3 bases, with 13 bases remaining between them. CDR3 DNA: TGTGCCTGGAGTGCCGCTATGGGGATCTACGAGCAGTACTTC. Translating it yields CAWSAAMGIYEQYF.

V usage is TRBV12-3 or TRBV12-4 and J usage is TRBJ1-2, with a tentative D call TRBD1 (5 bases). The CDR3 has 14 amino acids. V lost 5 bases to trimming and J lost 2 bases, with 12 bases between them. CDR3 coding DNA: TGTGCCAGCAGTAAGACAGATATAAACTATGGCTACACCTTC. It is translated as CASSKTDINYGYTF.

This clonotype was seen ten or more times. An end of the junction does not agree with germline; a read error may underlie this. The V gene is TRBV4-3, the J gene TRBJ2-7, with TRBD1 identical over 8 bases. In germline, CDR1 is LGHNA, CDR2 YSLEER. This CDR3 has 13 residues. The CDR3 region has the DNA TGCGCCGGCAGCACCCGGACAGGGTACGAGCAGTACTTC. Protein product: CAGSTRTGYEQYF.

This clonotype was seen repeatedly, ten times or more. The genes are TRBV9 and TRBJ1-1; D is uncertain. CDR3 size: 14 residues. Germline V CDR1 and CDR2: SGDLS, YYNGEE. Trimming cost V 0 bases and J 3 bases, with 9 bases left between them. In DNA, the CDR3 is TGTGCCAGCAGCGTAGAAGCTGATGACACTGAAGCTTTCTTT. This encodes CASSVEADDTEAFF.

The V gene is TRBV12-3 or TRBV12-4, the J gene TRBJ2-5; no firm D call. The CDR3 length is 14 residues. Trimming left V 7 bases short and J 0 bases short, with 12 bases between. The CDR3 sequence is CASNRRRDQETQYF. CDR3 sequence (DNA): TGTGCCAGCAACCGCCGACGGGACCAAGAGACCCAGTACTTC.

This clonotype was detected ten times or more. The rearrangement joins TRBV27 to TRBJ1-5, with 8 bases matching TRBD1. The CDR3 extends over 15 amino acids. CDR1 MNHEY and CDR2 SMNVEV come from the germline V gene (reference sequence). After removal of 0 bases from V and 7 bases from J, the junction contained 5 bases not matched to a gene. CDR3 sequence (DNA): TGTGCCAGCAGTTTATCCAGGGGGCTAAAACAGCCCCAGCATTTT. As protein: CASSLSRGLKQPQHF.

The rearrangement uses TRBV12-3 or TRBV12-4 and TRBJ1-3; 7 nucleotides align to TRBD1. The CDR3 contains 14 residues. The ends lost 6 bases at V and 3 bases at J; junction bases unmatched: 5. The CDR3 loop is CASRPDRVGNTIYF. For the CDR3, the DNA is TGTGCCAGCAGACCTGACAGGGTTGGAAACACCATATATTTT.

At least ten counts were recorded for this clonotype. The rearrangement joins TRBV6-5 to TRBJ1-2, with TRBD1 identical over 8 bases. Germline values: CDR1 MNHEY, CDR2 SVGAGI. This CDR3 comprises 16 residues. With 0 bases clipped from V and 7 bases from J, the junction kept 10 bases outside the gene matches. The CDR3 spells CASSYSSATGDGGYTF. In DNA form, the CDR3 reads TGTGCCAGCAGTTACTCGTCGGCGACAGGGGACGGTGGCTACACCTTC.

This clonotype was counted ten times or more. This CDR3 is CASSEPPTAAYEQYF. Written as DNA, the CDR3 is TGTGCCAGCAGTGAGCCCCCCACGGCCGCCTACGAGCAGTACTTC. V and J are TRBV6-1 and TRBJ2-7; D unclear. The CDR3 is 15 residues long. The V and J ends lost 3 bases and 2 bases respectively, with 14 bases between them. The germline gives CDR1 MNHNS, CDR2 SASEGT.

Ten or more counts support this clonotype. The chain has TRBV6-4 and TRBJ1-5; 7 bases align to TRBD1. Losses at the gene ends were 6 bases for V and 5 bases for J; bases not matched to a gene: 16. Germline-derived CDR1 and CDR2 are MRHNA and SNTAGT. This CDR3 spans 17 amino acids. The CDR3 here is CASSSARMDRRDQPQHF. DNA of the CDR3: TGTGCCAGCAGCTCAGCTAGAATGGACAGGAGGGATCAGCCCCAGCATTTT.

This clonotype occurred many times. The chain uses TRBV11-2 and TRBJ1-5; 7 bases align to TRBD1. V was pared by 5 bases and J by 7 bases, with 8 bases of the junction left unmatched. Germline V gene lookup returns CDR1 SGHAT and CDR2 FQNNGV. This CDR3 comprises 14 residues. CDR3 nucleotide sequence: TGTGCCAGCAGCCTACAAGGGGGCGGACAGCCCCAGCATTTT. This encodes CASSLQGGGQPQHF.

This clonotype showed up many times. J is TRBJ2-7 and V is TRBV4-1; 11 bases are shared with TRBD2. This CDR3 has 17 residues. Germline V gives CDR1 MGHRA, CDR2 YSYEKL. J was trimmed by 0 bases and V by 1 base; bases with no gene match: 5. The CDR3 sequence is CASSQGGLADFSYEQYF. The CDR3 DNA sequence: TGCGCCAGCAGCCAAGGGGGACTAGCGGATTTCTCCTACGAGCAGTACTTC.

This clonotype was found many times. The chain links TRBV7-2 to TRBJ2-5; 8 positions match TRBD1. The CDR3 runs to 14 residues. The V gene end was trimmed by 4 bases and the J gene end by 2 bases; junction bases not matched to a gene: 3. The germline CDR1 and CDR2 sequences are SGHTA and FQGNSA. The CDR3 DNA sequence: TGTGCCAGCAGCTCCCGGACAGGGCAAGAGACCCAGTACTTC. Translation: CASSSRTGQETQYF.